This TCR beta chain was profiled in a study of blood T cell repertoires in COVID-19. Turning to the study itself: Whether acute or convalescent, the COVID-19 samples came from the United States, Italy and Spain. T cells, B-cell-depleted T cells, or PBMCs supplied cDNA or gDNA.

In the study's own analysis: By means of reference gene primer amplification, nucleated cell counts were estimated. The repertoire was sequenced with immunoSEQ multiplex PCR; TCRdb's copy has only in-frame clones and lacks some. That table supplies the V and J calls and clone size; D and trimming were determined from the DNA. The sample lists under 130,000 clones; approximately 79% were seen once. V was clipped by 6 bases and J by 7 bases; unmatched bases: 12. In germline, CDR1 is LNHDA, CDR2 SQIVND (reference sequence). This CDR3 has 16 residues. The material sequenced was peripheral blood. V gene TRBV19 combines with J gene TRBJ2-1, with 10 bases matching TRBD2. The sequence was obtained from a man aged 65-85 years with active or convalescent COVID-19. The CDR3, as DNA: TGTGCCAGTAGAGTATCTGGTAGCGGGGGGTGGAATGAGCAGTTCTTC. As protein: CASRVSGSGGWNEQFF.